This TCR beta chain was captured by sequencing in a study of cytomegalovirus exposure and HLA in healthy donors. General study findings and limits: For most TCR beta V segments, an earlier analysis put the productive rate at about 90% or about 30% of the time. In terms of immune exposure information, only CMV serostatus was available. The study recorded over 150 TCR beta chains that were cytomegalovirus-associated.

The V end was cut by 4 bases, the J end by 4 bases, with 11 bases between. Germline-derived CDR1 and CDR2 are SQVTM and ANQGSEA. CDR3 length equals 13 residues. Worth noting for this clone: Its antigen is not identified.

13 Jbeta primers and 60 Vbeta primers were used for the PCR. Sequencing was performed with immunoSEQ multiplex PCR; in TCRdb, only in-frame clones are kept and a portion is missing. The repertoire holds roughly 170,000 clones, around three quarters seen once, with roughly 0.65% in the top ten. This receptor was identified in a boy aged 5-17 years in good health and CMV-seronegative. The chain joins TRBV29-1 to TRBJ1-3; D uncertain. Sample: PBMCs. This CDR3 reads CSVAQTFGNTIYF. The CDR3, as DNA: TGCAGCGTTGCTCAGACATTCGGAAACACCATATATTTT. Full variable domain (remainder filled in from reference TRBV29-1 and TRBJ1-3): SAVISQKPSRDICQRGTSLTIQCQVDSQVTMMFWYRQQPGQSLTLIATANQGSEATYESGFVIDKFPISRPNLTFSTLTVSNMSPEDSSIYLCSVAQTFGNTIYFGEGSWLTVV.